This T cell receptor beta chain was retrieved from a study of cytomegalovirus exposure and HLA in healthy donors. V lost 2 bases and J lost 4; bases outside the gene matches: 3. Germline values: CDR1 SQVTM, CDR2 ANQGSEA. This CDR3 contains 14 residues. The PCR contained 60 Vbeta and 13 Jbeta primers. This table comes from immunoSEQ multiplex PCR, and its TCRdb copy is limited to in-frame clones, with some not included. This sample has roughly 120,000 clones; more than 60% occur once, and the top ten carry approximately 13%. The origin of this receptor is a woman aged 60 to 75 in good health and CMV-seropositive. V usage is TRBV29-1 and J usage is TRBJ2-7; 12 bases fit TRBD2. Sequencing was performed on PBMCs. CDR3 DNA: TGCAGCGTTGAAACGACTAGCGGGAGTTACGAGCAGTACTTC. Protein product: CSVETTSGSYEQYF.